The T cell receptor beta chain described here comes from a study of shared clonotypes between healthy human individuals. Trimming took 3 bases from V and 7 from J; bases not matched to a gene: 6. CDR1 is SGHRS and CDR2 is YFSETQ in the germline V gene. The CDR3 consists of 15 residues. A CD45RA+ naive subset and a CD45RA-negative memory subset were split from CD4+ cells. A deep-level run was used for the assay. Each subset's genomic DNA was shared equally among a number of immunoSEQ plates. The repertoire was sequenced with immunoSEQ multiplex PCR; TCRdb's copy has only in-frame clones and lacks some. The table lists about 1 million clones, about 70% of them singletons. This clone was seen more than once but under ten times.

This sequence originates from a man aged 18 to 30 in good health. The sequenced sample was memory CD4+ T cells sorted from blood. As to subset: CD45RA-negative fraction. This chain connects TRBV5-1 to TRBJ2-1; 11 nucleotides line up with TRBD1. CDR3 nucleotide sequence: TGCGCCAGCAGCTCTGGACAGGGGGCGTTTAATGAGCAGTTCTTC. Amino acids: CASSSGQGAFNEQFF.